The T cell receptor beta chain under discussion was sequenced for a study of T cell responses to AZD1222 COVID-19 vaccine (dated by TCRdb to the early 2020s). Study-level background: AZD1222 recipients given second doses at about 4 weeks or at about 12 weeks were pooled, since spike-specific TCR depth and breadth were not found to differ between the two schedules. TCR sequencing was performed for roughly 250 trial participants, of whom 200 to 220 were given two doses of AZD1222 and approximately 25 were given two doses of MenACWY control vaccine. Enrollment into the trials was organized by age into subgroups of 18-55, 56-69 and 70-plus years, and those subgroups contained roughly 150, 30 and 60 TCR-sequenced participants, respectively. Points the paper makes about the study in general: Conclusions about previously exposed vaccinees are limited because only a handful of AZD1222 recipients were SARS-CoV-2 seropositive at baseline. In the small 56-69-year group, the increase in depth fell short of significance, most likely because of low power. Vaccine-associated CD4 TCRs spanned the whole spike protein, with dominant responses in regions 160-218 and 743-854. Participants were mostly white British, with more females than males. The authors suggested clonal diversity may have been underestimated. A significant rise in spike-specific TCR breadth and depth was observed after two AZD1222 doses relative to day 0 and relative to MenACWY recipients. Reportedly, almost half of the unique spike-specific TCRs recognized epitopes lying outside the regions that are mutated in the B.1.351 and B.1.1.7 variants. Because no samples from the day 14 peak response were available, repertoires could be characterized only after the peak T cell response.

The CDR3 regions of human TCRbeta chains were analyzed by immunosequencing. The original methods were these. Repertoire TCRs were matched against a reference library of SARS-CoV-2-specific TCRs generated with the MIRA antigen-specificity platform. Breadth was defined as the fraction of unique TCRs that were SARS-CoV-2-associated, and depth was defined as the fraction of total T cells that were SARS-CoV-2-associated. Using the MIRA data, each spike-specific TCR was mapped to the spike region that the TCR reacts to and placed in a CD4 or CD8 class. Log10-transformed breadth and depth values were compared by one-way ANOVA with Sidak's multiple comparisons tests. The table comes from immuneACCESS by way of TCRdb, which keeps in-frame sequences with V and J called. Part of the clones is missing from these tables; in studies checked, under half for an unresolved V gene and the rest for unknown reasons. The DNA was the basis for D and trimming; V, J and clone size are from that table. The sample table contains 90,000 to 150,000 clones; only one count was recorded for approximately 90% of them. The ten biggest clones cover about 3.5% of the sample.

Measured from the cysteine to the phenylalanine, the CDR3 is 16 residues long. The only DNA kept is the CDR3, 48 bases in frame from the first base. V lost 6 bases and J lost 3 bases, and the count of bases not matched to a germline gene is 9. Via the germline V gene (reference sequence), CDR1 is MNHNY and CDR2 SVGAGI. The time point tag for this specimen amounts to: baseline before first vaccination. Vaccinee samples were obtained from the UK trials COV001 and COV002, which included a single-blind randomized controlled phase 2/3 trial of AZD1222 (ChAdOx1 nCoV-19) in healthy adults. Trial participant PBMC samples were collected at day 0 and day 28 after the second dose for TCRbeta chain sequencing. As regards this clone: Its antigen has not been determined. The sample holds no much larger clone one base away, and base qualities are not on file.

The receptor chain draws on TRBV6-6 and TRBJ2-2, with TRBD1 identical over 8 junction bases. This TCR derives from an adult in good health. Specimen: peripheral blood, collected on day 0 of AZD1222 vaccination. The CDR3 is CASSSDREEYTGELFF. The sequenced DNA is TGTGCCAGCAGCTCGGACAGGGAAGAGTACACCGGGGAGCTGTTTTTT.